This T cell receptor beta chain was recorded in a study of cytomegalovirus exposure and HLA in healthy donors. General observations from the study: According to an earlier analysis, most TCR beta V segments yielded productive rearrangements about 90% or about 30% of the time. A later analysis associated 15,000 or so TCR beta sequences with HLA alleles at a 0.05 false discovery rate. The study flagged roughly 160 TCR beta chains as cytomegalovirus-associated. The authors assumed roughly uniform sequencing depth across donors for presence/absence analyses.

Use of 60 Vbeta and 13 Jbeta primers characterized the PCR. Method: immunoSEQ multiplex PCR; TCRdb's copy keeps in-frame clones and lacks some. In total, the table holds more than 50,000 clones. The CDR3 runs 17 residues. Germline assignment: CDR1 SGHDT and CDR2 YYEEEE. J lost 5 bases, V lost 3 bases, and 13 bases had no gene match. Regarding this clone: Its matching antigen is unknown.

The receptor was derived from a man in his fifties or sixties in good health and CMV-seropositive. This chain links TRBV5-6 with TRBJ2-5; 10 nucleotides agree with TRBD2. The source material was PBMCs. CDR3 sequence (DNA): TGTGCCAGCAGCTCCCTGGGACTAGCGATACTAAGGGAGACCCAGTACTTC. Amino acids: CASSSLGLAILRETQYF.